This T cell receptor (beta chain) was recorded in a study of T cells in Graves' hyperthyroidism and ophthalmopathy (dated by TCRdb to 2018 to 2020). Context from the whole study: Peripheral blood was sampled at the time of initial diagnosis, prior to any treatment. To identify TCR V-J signatures that set the groups apart, the researchers used a discovery cohort of more than 95 patients, made up of around 40 with Graves' ophthalmopathy and 55 to 65 with stable Graves' hyperthyroidism. Whether ophthalmopathy could be predicted prospectively was tested in an independent validation cohort made up of 18 to 20 hyperthyroidism patients plus 17 patients who later progressed to ophthalmopathy. The approximately 90 discovery patients were randomly split 7:3 into training and test sets. In addition, the study compared T-cell repertoires in thyroid tissue and in blood from over 5 Graves' hyperthyroidism patients. Following sampling, methimazole starting at 30 mg daily was given to hyperthyroidism patients, and high-dose intravenous methylprednisolone was given to ophthalmopathy patients. The paper describes TCR Vbeta CDR3 sequencing of 135 peripheral blood samples, made up of 43 ophthalmopathy patients, around 73 hyperthyroidism patients and roughly 17 progressor patients. The full study reports these points: No statistical method was used to set the sample size in advance, and investigators knew the group allocation. Most expanded thyroid clonotypes (frequency above 0.001) were also found in blood, which suggests that blood repertoires may mirror thyroid immune responses. Ophthalmopathy was separated from stable hyperthyroidism by a 13 V-J signature model, with over 85% sensitivity and 81% to 82% specificity obtained in cross-validation and 80%/75% obtained in testing. In validation, progression to ophthalmopathy was predicted by the model with roughly 71% sensitivity and 72% to 80% specificity, a median of approximately 7.1 months before onset.

A patient counted as having stable Graves' hyperthyroidism if no progression to ophthalmopathy occurred over 18 months of follow-up. The hyperthyroidism patients were between 18 and 65 years old and newly diagnosed, with a disease duration of less than 2 months. The study excluded patients with uncontrolled infections, other autoimmune diseases, pregnancy or lactation. Diagnoses relied on clinical symptoms, serum thyroxine and TRAb, thyroid ultrasound and orbital computed tomography. PBMCs were separated from approximately 9.9 ml of fresh peripheral blood using Ficoll-Paque density gradient centrifugation. Total RNA was extracted using Trizol reagent, and RNA quality was assessed on an Agilent 2100 Bioanalyzer. TCR beta CDR3 regions were amplified from RNA transcripts. For the first round of RT-PCR on the TCR CDR3, the HTBI primer set was used together with the Qiagen OneStep RT-PCR kit. Libraries were constructed in a second round of multiplex PCR, after which size selection and purification were carried out. Sequencing of the libraries was done on an Illumina HiSeq2000 using paired-end 100 bp reads. Processing in the source paper ran as follows. SOAPnuke was used to process the raw data, removing reads that contained adapters or uncalled bases, had a mean Phred below 15, or lacked an exact match to the constant primer or identifier. High-quality paired reads were merged using COPE v1.2.5, and each unique nucleotide sequence was defined as a clonotype. Clonotypes were aligned to IMGT TRBV, TRBD and TRBJ reference segments using MiTCR v1.1. Analysis was restricted to V-J combinations with a frequency above 0.0001, which covered about 99% of repertoires. A TCS score was defined as the ratio of F50 (clonal expansion) to E x V (chaos), with BLOSUM62-based TCRdist applied between CDR3 peptides within each V-J. Welch's t-statistics and random forest reduced several hundred V-J features to about 12, which were used in a naive Bayes classifier (R e1071). TCRdb's own reprocessing of the public reads used fastp at Q25 and MiXCR and kept productive beta chains. For every CDR3 protein sequence, its rows merge into one entry that carries the most common genes and DNA. Clone size and V and J calls follow TCRdb, not the original study. The sample has 600,000 to 900,000 distinct CDR3 sequences on record, around 15% of them singletons. Under 10% of the sample goes to the ten largest clones.

Points on this clonotype: Its antigen specificity is not known. It has no much larger one-base neighbor in the sample; base qualities were not kept.

The sample was blood. The clonotype originates from a man younger than 35 with Graves' hyperthyroidism.

The DNA reads TGCAGCGTTGGCGCTAGCGGGAGCTACGAGCAGTACTTC. Its product reads: CSVGASGSYEQYF. The rearranged chain carries TRBV29-1 and TRBJ2-7; 10 junctional bases match TRBD2. CDR1 and CDR2 are read off the germline V gene as SQVTM and ANQGSEA. The CDR3 goes from the cysteine to the phenylalanine over 13 residues. Only the CDR3 DNA stays, 39 bases, in frame from base 1. V loses 4 bases at its end and J loses 3 bases; junction bases beyond the gene matches: 3.